A single sample gave rise to the 4 T cell receptor beta chains below, sequenced in a study of cytomegalovirus exposure and HLA in healthy donors. Produced via immunoSEQ multiplex PCR; TCRdb's table is partial and in-frame only. The sample has 55,000 to 80,000 clones, roughly 94% seen once. The sequencing input was PBMCs. The origin of the receptors is a man aged 18 to 30 in good health and CMV-seropositive.

The gene calls are TRBV27 and TRBJ2-3; 9 bases map to TRBD2. Trimming cost V 3 bases and J 7 bases; bases outside gene matches: 5. The CDR3 spans 14 residues. Germline CDR1 and CDR2: MNHEY and SMNVEV (reference sequence). This CDR3 is CASSLGGGANTQYF. CDR3 DNA sequence: TGTGCCAGCAGTTTGGGCGGGGGGGCTAATACGCAGTATTTT.

This sequence joins TRBV18 and TRBJ2-5, with TRBD1 identical over 12 bases. The V segment lost 5 bases and the J segment 5 bases; nucleotides outside the gene matches: 6. This CDR3 contains 15 residues. Germline CDR1 is KGHSH and CDR2 is LQKENI. The DNA for the CDR3 is TGTGCCAGCTCAAGTCCGGGACAGGGGGCGGAGACCCAGTACTTC. Encoded protein: CASSSPGQGAETQYF.

J is TRBJ2-5 and V is TRBV28; D may be TRBD2 (5 bases). Trimming shortened V by 5 bases and J by 5 bases, and 18 bases separated the two germline ends. Germline CDR1 MDHEN, CDR2 SYDVKM. CDR3 length: 15 amino acids. The CDR3 here is CASSDITRVEETQYF. The CDR3 DNA reads TGTGCCAGCAGTGACATAACTAGAGTGGAGGAGACCCAGTACTTC.

V gene TRBV9 combines with J gene TRBJ2-2; 8 bases line up with TRBD1. Germline loops: CDR1 SGDLS, CDR2 YYNGEE. Trimming removed 3 bases from V and 5 bases from J; junction bases left unmatched: 6. This CDR3 contains 15 residues. This CDR3 is CASSATGGVTGELFF. The CDR3 DNA sequence: TGTGCCAGCAGCGCCACAGGGGGAGTAACCGGGGAGCTGTTTTTT.